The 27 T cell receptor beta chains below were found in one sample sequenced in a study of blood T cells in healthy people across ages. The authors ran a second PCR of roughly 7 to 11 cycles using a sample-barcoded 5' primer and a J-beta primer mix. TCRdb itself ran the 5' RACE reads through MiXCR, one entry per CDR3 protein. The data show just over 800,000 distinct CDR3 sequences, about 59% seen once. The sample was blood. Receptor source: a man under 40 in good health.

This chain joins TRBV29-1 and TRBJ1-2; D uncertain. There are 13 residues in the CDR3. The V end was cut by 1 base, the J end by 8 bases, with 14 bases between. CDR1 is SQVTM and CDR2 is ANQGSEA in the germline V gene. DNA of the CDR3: TGCAGCGTTGAAGTACCGGTGTTGTGGGGCTACACCTTC. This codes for CSVEVPVLWGYTF.

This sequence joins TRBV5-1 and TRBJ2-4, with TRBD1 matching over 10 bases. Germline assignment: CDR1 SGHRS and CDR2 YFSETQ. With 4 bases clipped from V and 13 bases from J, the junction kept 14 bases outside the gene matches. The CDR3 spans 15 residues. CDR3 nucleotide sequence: TGCGCCAGCAGCCGGAGAGGGACAGGGGAACGAGAGCAGTACTTC. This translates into CASSRRGTGEREQYF.

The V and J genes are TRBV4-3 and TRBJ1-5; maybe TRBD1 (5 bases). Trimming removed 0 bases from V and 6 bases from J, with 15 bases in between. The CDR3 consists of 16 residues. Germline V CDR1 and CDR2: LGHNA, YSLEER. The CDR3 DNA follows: TGCGCCAGCAGCCAAGAAACAGGAACAATACGTCAGCCCCAGCATTTT. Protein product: CASSQETGTIRQPQHF.

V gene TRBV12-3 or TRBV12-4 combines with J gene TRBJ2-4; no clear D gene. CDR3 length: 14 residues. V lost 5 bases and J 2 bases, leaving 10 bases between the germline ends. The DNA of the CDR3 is TGTGCCAGCAGTACGGACGTGACCAAAAACATTCAGTACTTC. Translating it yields CASSTDVTKNIQYF.

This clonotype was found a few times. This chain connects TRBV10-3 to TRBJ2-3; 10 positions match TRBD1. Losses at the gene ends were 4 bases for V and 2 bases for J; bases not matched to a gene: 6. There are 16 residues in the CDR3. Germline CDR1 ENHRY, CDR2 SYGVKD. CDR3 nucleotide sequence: TGTGCCATCAGTGGGGACAGGGGTCTAAACACAGATACGCAGTATTTT. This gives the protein CAISGDRGLNTDTQYF.

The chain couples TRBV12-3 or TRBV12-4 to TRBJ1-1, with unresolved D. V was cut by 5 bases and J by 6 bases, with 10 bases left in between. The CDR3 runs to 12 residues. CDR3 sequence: CASSETRAEAFF. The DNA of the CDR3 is TGTGCCAGCAGTGAGACGAGAGCTGAAGCTTTCTTT.

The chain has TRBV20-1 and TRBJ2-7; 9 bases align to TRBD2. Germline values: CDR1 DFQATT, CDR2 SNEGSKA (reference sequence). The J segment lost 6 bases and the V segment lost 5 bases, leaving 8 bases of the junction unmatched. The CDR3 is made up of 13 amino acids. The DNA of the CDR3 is TGCAGTGCTCAGGCAAGCGGGGGGCGCGAGCAGTACTTC. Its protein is CSAQASGGREQYF.

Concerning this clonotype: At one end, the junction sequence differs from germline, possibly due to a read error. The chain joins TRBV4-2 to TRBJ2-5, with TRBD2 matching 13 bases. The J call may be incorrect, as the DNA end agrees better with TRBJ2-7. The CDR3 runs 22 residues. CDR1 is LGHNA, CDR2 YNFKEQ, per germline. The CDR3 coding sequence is TGTGCCGGCAGCCAAGACCCCCAAGGACTAGCGGGGGTTAAAGGAGATTATACCGAGCAGTACTTC. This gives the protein CAGSQDPQGLAGVKGDYTEQYF.

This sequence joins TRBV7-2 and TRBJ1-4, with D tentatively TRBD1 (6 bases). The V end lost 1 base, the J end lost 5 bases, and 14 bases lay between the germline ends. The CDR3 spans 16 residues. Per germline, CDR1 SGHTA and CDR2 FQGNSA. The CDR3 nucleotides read TGTGCCAGCAGCTTAGTGAGAGGGGGAATGAATGAAAAACTGTTTTTT. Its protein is CASSLVRGGMNEKLFF.

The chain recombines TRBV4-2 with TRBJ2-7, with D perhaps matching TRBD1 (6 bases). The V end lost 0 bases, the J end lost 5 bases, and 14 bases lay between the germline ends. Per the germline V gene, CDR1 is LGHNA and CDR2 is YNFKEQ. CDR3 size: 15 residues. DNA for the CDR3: TGTGCCAGCAGCCAAGATCGGGTAGGGGGAGACGAGCAGTACTTC. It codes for CASSQDRVGGDEQYF.

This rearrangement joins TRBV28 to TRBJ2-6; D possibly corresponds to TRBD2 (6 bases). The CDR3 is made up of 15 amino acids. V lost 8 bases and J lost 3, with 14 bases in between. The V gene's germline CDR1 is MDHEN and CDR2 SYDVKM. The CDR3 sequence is CASLGGKVGANVLTF. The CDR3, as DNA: TGTGCCAGCCTCGGGGGTAAGGTTGGGGCCAACGTCCTGACTTTC.

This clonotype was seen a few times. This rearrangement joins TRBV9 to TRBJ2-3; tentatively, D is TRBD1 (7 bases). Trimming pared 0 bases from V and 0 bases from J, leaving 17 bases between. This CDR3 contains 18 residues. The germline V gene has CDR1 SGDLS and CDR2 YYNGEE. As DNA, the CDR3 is TGTGCCAGCAGCGTAGACACAGGGGAACTAGCTAGCACAGATACGCAGTATTTT. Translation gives CASSVDTGELASTDTQYF. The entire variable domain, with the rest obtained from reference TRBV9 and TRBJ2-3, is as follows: DSGVTQTPKHLITATGQRVTLRCSPRSGDLSVYWYQQSLDQGLQFLIQYYNGEERAKGNILERFSAQQFPDLHSELNLSSLELGDSALYFCASSVDTGELASTDTQYFGPGTRLTVL.

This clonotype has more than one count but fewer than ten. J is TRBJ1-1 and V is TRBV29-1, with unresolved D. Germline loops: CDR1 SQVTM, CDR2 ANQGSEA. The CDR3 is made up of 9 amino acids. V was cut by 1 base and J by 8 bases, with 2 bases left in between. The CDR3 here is CSVEAEAFF. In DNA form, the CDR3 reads TGCAGCGTTGAAGCCGAAGCTTTCTTT.

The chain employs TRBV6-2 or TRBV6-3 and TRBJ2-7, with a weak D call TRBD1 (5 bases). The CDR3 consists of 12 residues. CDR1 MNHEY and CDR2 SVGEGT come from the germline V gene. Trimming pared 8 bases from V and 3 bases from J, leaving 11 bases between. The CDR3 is CASEDKIYEQYF. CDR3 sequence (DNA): TGTGCCAGCGAGGACAAGATCTACGAGCAGTACTTC.

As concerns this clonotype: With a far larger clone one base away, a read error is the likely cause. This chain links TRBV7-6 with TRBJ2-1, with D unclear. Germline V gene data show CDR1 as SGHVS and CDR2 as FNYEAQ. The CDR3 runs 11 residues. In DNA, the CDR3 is TGTGCCAGCAGCCTCTACAATGAGCAGCTCTTC. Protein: CASSLYNEQLF. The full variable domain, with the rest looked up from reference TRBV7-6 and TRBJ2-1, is GAGVSQSPRYKVTKRGQDVALRCDPISGHVSLYWYRQALGQGPEFLTYFNYEAQQDKSGLPNDRFSAERPEGSISTLTIQRTEQRDSAMYRCASSLYNEQLFGPGTRLTVL.

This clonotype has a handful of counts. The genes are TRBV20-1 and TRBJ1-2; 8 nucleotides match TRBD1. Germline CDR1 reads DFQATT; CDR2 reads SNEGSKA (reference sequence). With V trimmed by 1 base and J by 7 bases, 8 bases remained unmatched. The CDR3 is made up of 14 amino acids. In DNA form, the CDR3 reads TGCAGTGCTAGAGGACCAGGGGGCGCATCTGGCTACACCTTC. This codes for CSARGPGGASGYTF.

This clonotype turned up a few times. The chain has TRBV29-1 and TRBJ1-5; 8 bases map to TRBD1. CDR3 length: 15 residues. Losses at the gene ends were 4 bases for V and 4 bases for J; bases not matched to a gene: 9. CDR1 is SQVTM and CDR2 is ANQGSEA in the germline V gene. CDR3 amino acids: CSVAEDRASNQPQHF. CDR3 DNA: TGCAGCGTTGCAGAGGACAGGGCTTCTAATCAGCCCCAGCATTTT.

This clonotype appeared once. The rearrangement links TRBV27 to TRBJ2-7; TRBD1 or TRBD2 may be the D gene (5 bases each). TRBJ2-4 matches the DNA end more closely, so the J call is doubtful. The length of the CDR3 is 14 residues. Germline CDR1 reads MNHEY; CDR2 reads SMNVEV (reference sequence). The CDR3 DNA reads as TGTGCCAGCAGTTTAGGAACAGGAGGTACCATTCAGTACTTC. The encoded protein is CASSLGTGGTIQYF.

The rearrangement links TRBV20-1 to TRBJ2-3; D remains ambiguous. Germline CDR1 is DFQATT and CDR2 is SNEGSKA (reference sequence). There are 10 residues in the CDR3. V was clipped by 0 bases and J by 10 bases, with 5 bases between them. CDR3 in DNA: TGCAGTGCTAGAGATGTGGCGCAGTATTTT. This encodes CSARDVAQYF.

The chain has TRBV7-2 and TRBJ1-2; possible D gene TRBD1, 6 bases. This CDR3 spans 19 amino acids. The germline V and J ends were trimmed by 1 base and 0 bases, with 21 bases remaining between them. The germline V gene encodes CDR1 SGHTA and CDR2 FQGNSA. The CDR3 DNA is TGTGCCAGCAGCTTAGTATTGGCCAGGGGCCCCTCCTCTAACTATGGCTACACCTTC. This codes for CASSLVLARGPSSNYGYTF.

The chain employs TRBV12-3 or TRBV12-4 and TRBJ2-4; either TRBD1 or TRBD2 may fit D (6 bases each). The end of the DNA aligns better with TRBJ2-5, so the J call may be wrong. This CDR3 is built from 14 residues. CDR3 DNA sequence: TGTGCCAGCAGTTGGAGGGGGAGCGGAGAGACCCAGTACTTC. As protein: CASSWRGSGETQYF.

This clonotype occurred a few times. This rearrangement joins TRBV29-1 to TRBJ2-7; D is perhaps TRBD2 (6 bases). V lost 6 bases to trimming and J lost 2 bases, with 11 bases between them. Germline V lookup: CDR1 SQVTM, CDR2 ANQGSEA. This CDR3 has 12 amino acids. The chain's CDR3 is CSVTRGPYEQYF. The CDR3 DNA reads TGCAGCGTAACGCGGGGACCCTACGAGCAGTACTTC.

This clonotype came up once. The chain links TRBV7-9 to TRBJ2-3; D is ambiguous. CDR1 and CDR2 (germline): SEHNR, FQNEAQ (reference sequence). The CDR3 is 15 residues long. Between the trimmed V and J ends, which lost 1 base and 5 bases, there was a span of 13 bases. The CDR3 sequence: CASSLVGYRRDTQYF. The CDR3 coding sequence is TGTGCCAGCAGCTTAGTAGGTTACAGACGAGATACGCAGTATTTT.

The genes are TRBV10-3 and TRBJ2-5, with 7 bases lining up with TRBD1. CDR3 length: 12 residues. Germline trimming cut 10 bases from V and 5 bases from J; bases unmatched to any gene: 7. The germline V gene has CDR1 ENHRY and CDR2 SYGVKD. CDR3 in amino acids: CATMTGKETQYF. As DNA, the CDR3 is TGTGCCACCATGACAGGGAAGGAGACCCAGTACTTC.

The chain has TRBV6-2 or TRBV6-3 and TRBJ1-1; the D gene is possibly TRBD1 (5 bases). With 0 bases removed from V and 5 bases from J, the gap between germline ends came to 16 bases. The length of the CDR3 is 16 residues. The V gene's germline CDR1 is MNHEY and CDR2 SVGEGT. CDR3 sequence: CASSYSRWREGTEAFF. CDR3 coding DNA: TGTGCCAGCAGTTACTCCCGGTGGAGGGAGGGGACTGAAGCTTTCTTT.

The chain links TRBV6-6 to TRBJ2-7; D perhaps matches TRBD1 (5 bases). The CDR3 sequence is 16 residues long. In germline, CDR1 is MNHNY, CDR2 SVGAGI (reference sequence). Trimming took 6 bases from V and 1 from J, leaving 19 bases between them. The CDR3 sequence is CASSPAGNSYSYEQYF. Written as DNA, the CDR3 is TGTGCCAGCAGCCCTGCAGGGAATTCCTATTCCTACGAGCAGTACTTC.

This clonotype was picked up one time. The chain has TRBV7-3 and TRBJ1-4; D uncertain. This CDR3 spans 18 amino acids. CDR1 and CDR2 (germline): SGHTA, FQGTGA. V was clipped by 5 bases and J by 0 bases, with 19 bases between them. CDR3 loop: CASSPRAHDGATNEKLFF. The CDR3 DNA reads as TGTGCCAGCAGCCCCCGGGCCCACGATGGAGCAACTAATGAAAAACTGTTTTTT.